This TCR beta chain comes out of a study of Graves' ophthalmopathy and Graves' hyperthyroidism. From fresh peripheral blood, over 9 ml in volume, the PBMCs were obtained. This clonotype was seen ten or more times. The CDR3 totals 13 residues. Germline V gene data show CDR1 as MRHNA and CDR2 as SNTAGT. V was cut by 0 bases and J by 6 bases, with 5 bases left in between. Investigators amplified TCR beta CDR3 regions from RNA transcripts. Second-round multiplex PCR followed a first-round RT-PCR using HTBI primers. A single record per CDR3 protein comes from TCRdb applying MiXCR to the multiplex PCR reads. The sample records roughly 420,000 distinct CDR3 sequences, around 20% being singletons.

The chain uses TRBV6-4 and TRBJ2-2; D not resolved. This receptor was taken from a young woman with stable Graves' hyperthyroidism. The sample was peripheral blood. The CDR3 coding sequence is TGTGCCAGCAGTGACTCTGCAGCCGGGGAGCTGTTTTTT. It is translated as CASSDSAAGELFF.